This paragraph reports one TCR beta chain. Data came from immunoSEQ multiplex PCR; TCRdb stores just in-frame clones and leaves some out. Counted here are more than 75,000 clones, approximately 72% occurring once; the ten biggest clones make up about 3%. The record originates from a study of radiotherapy plus CTLA-4 blockade in lung cancer. From germline, CDR1 is SGHTA and CDR2 FQGTGA. V shed 4 bases, J shed 8 bases, and the junction held 2 bases outside the gene matches. This CDR3 spans 14 amino acids. The clonotype was recovered from a human donor with non-small cell lung cancer who had a partial response to radiotherapy plus ipilimumab. Some clones in this sample may be carry-over from other donors' samples. Sequencing was performed on peripheral blood, taken from a patient treated with radiotherapy plus ipilimumab. The rearrangement links TRBV7-3 to TRBJ2-1; 13 bases are a match to TRBD2. In DNA, the CDR3 is TGTGCCAGCAGCTCCGGACTAGCGGGAGATGAGCAGTTCTTC. It yields the protein CASSSGLAGDEQFF. The entire variable domain, with the rest obtained from reference TRBV7-3 and TRBJ2-1, is as follows: GAGVSQTPSNKVTEKGKYVELRCDPISGHTALYWYRQSLGQGPEFLIYFQGTGAADDSGLPNDRFFAVRPEGSVSTLKIQRTERGDSAVYLCASSSGLAGDEQFFGPGTRLTVL.